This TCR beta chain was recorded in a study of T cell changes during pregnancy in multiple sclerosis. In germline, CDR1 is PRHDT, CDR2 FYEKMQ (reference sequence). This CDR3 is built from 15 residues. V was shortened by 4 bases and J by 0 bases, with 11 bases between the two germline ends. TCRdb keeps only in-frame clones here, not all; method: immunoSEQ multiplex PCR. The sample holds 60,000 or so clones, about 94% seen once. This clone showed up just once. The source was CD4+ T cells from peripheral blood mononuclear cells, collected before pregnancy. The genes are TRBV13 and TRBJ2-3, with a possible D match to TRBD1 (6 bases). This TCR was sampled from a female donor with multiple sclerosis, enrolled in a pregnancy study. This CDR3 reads CASSSGTPSTDTQYF. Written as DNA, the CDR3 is TGTGCCAGCAGCTCCGGGACACCGAGCACAGATACGCAGTATTTT.